This entry features one T cell receptor beta chain sequence. Its antigen remains unknown. The source of the sample is a study of OX40 agonist ivuxolimab in advanced cancers. Study-wide points: Expanded clones belonging to CD8+ T cells outnumbered, on average, those of CD4+.

V dropped 0 bases and J dropped 3; count of bases not matched to a gene: 13. This CDR3 is built from 19 residues. The germline CDR1 and CDR2 sequences are SGDLS and YYNGEE. Sequencing was performed with immunoSEQ multiplex PCR; in TCRdb, only in-frame clones are kept and a portion is missing. The data contain over 15,000 clones, approximately 80% of them singletons. The sequence was collected from an adult with an advanced solid tumor such as melanoma, head and neck, liver or kidney cancer. The chain links TRBV9 to TRBJ2-2, with 8 positions matching TRBD1. The source material was CD4+ or CD8+ T cells sorted from blood, sampled in a trial of the OX40 agonist ivuxolimab. The chain's CDR3 is CASSVAPARGLIDTGELFF. CDR3 sequence (DNA): TGTGCCAGCAGCGTAGCGCCGGCCAGGGGGCTCATCGACACCGGGGAGCTGTTTTTT.